Listed here is a single T cell receptor beta chain. The data are from a study of blood T cell repertoires in COVID-19. Whole-study context: Acute and convalescent COVID-19 samples came from the United States, Italy and Spain. Sources were T cells, B-cell-depleted T cells, or PBMCs; the material itself was cDNA or gDNA.

Authors' data handling: Reference gene primer amplification in the assay estimated nucleated cell counts. Assay used: immunoSEQ multiplex PCR; TCRdb lists only in-frame clones, some missing. V, J and clone size are those of that table, while D and trimming were read from the DNA. The table lists about 39,000 clones, 79% of them singletons. This CDR3 region has 13 residues. Germline CDR1 SGHDN, CDR2 FVKESK. The V gene lost 4 bases and the J gene lost 0 bases, with 7 bases spanning the gap. Material: peripheral blood. The rearrangement uses TRBV14 and TRBJ2-7, with D hard to call. The clonotype originates from a man between 70 and 80 years old with acute or convalescent COVID-19. This CDR3 reads CASSPYPSYEQYF. CDR3 DNA: TGTGCCAGCAGCCCTTATCCCTCCTACGAGCAGTACTTC.